The TCR beta chain described here comes from a study of blood T cell repertoires in COVID-19. Study details: Samples of COVID-19 (acute and convalescent) were obtained from the United States, Italy and Spain. T cells, B-cell-depleted T cells, or PBMCs supplied cDNA or gDNA.

Here immunoSEQ multiplex PCR was the method, and the copy in TCRdb shows in-frame clones only, minus some. The data contain about 37,000 clones, over 80% of them singletons. Germline values: CDR1 SEHNR, CDR2 FQNEAQ (reference sequence). V was pared by 5 bases and J by 5 bases, with 6 bases between. CDR3 size: 12 residues. The specimen sequenced was peripheral blood. The genes are TRBV7-9 and TRBJ2-2; D is ambiguous. The sequence came from a human donor in a cohort sampled during active COVID-19. CDR3 residues: CASSTSTGELFF. Written as DNA, the CDR3 is TGTGCCAGCAGCACATCGACCGGGGAGCTGTTTTTT.